The clone carrying this TCR beta chain was counted a few times. This entry belongs to a study of T-cell memory formation after mild COVID-19. TCRdb ran MiXCR on the 5' RACE reads and lists one entry per CDR3 protein. The sample has roughly 200,000 distinct CDR3 sequences, around a fifth seen once. This TCR was recovered from an adult woman who had mild COVID-19 (a few samples of this study predate the infection). Cell type and time point are not known. Sequenced sample: PBMCs or a T cell subset sorted from them (not recorded which).

CDR3 bases: TGTGCCAGCAGCCAAGTGCTGGCGGCGGATGAAGCTTTCTTT. Amino acids: CASSQVLAADEAFF. The chain carries TRBV3-1 and TRBJ1-1; the D is unclear. V was pared by 1 base and J by 7 bases, with 13 bases between. CDR1 is LGHDT and CDR2 is YNNKEL in the germline V gene (reference sequence). This CDR3 is 14 amino acids long. Using reference TRBV3-1 and TRBJ1-1 for the parts outside the CDR3, the full variable domain is DTAVSQTPKYLVTQMGNDKSIKCEQNLGHDTMYWYKQDSKKFLKIMFSYNNKELIINETVPNRFSPKSPDKAHLNLHINSLELGDSAVYFCASSQVLAADEAFFGQGTRLTVV.